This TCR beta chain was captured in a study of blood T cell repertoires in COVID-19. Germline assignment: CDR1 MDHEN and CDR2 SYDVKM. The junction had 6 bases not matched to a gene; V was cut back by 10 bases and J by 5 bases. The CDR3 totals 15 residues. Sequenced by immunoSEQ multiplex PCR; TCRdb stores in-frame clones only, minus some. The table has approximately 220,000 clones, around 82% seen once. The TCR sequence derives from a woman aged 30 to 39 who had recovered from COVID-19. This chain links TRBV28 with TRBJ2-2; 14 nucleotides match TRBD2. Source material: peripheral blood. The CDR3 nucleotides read TGTGCCACCAGAGGGACTAGCGGGGGTACCGGGGAGCTGTTTTTT. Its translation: CATRGTSGGTGELFF.